The 7 T cell receptor beta chains reported below all come from one sample, sequenced in a study of cytomegalovirus exposure and HLA in healthy donors. TCRdb's table, derived via immunoSEQ multiplex PCR, lists solely in-frame clones and lacks some. The sample has around 52,000 clones; about nine tenths are singletons. Sequencing used PBMCs. The receptors shown here come from a woman in her 30s in good health and CMV-seronegative.

This chain's CDR3 is CASSLGLAGELFF. CDR3 nucleotide sequence: TGTGCCAGCAGCTTGGGATTAGCCGGGGAGCTGTTTTTT. The genes are TRBV5-6 and TRBJ2-2; unclear D gene. CDR3 length equals 13 residues. Germline V gene sequence: CDR1 SGHDT, CDR2 YYEEEE. The V and J ends lost 0 bases and 6 bases respectively, with 6 bases between them.

The chain uses TRBV7-9 and TRBJ2-7, with 7 positions matching TRBD2. J gave up 6 bases and V 3 bases, and 2 bases lay outside the gene matches. The V gene's germline CDR1 is SEHNR and CDR2 FQNEAQ (reference sequence). The CDR3 runs 12 residues. Written as DNA, the CDR3 is TGTGCCAGCAGCTTCTGGACTAGCGAGCAGTACTTC. Protein product: CASSFWTSEQYF.

The CDR3 sequence: CASSVLAGVLVQFF. CDR3 nucleotides: TGCGCCAGCAGCGTACTAGCGGGAGTATTGGTGCAGTTCTTC. The chain is built from TRBV5-1 and TRBJ2-1; TRBD2 aligns across 11 bases. CDR1 is SGHRS, CDR2 YFSETQ, per germline. The trim removed 4 bases at V and 12 bases at J, leaving 9 bases unmatched. CDR3 length: 14 amino acids.

This clone was seen only once. This chain links TRBV5-1 with TRBJ2-7; 9 bases are a match to TRBD1. The junction had 15 bases not matched to a gene; V was cut back by 4 bases and J by 7 bases. The CDR3 contains 16 residues. Germline V gives CDR1 SGHRS, CDR2 YFSETQ. DNA for the CDR3: TGCGCCAGCAGCAGCCCCCGGGACAGGGCCCTGGGGGAGCAGTACTTC. Protein: CASSSPRDRALGEQYF.

The chain couples TRBV9 to TRBJ2-2; 9 bases fit TRBD2. In germline, CDR1 is SGDLS, CDR2 YYNGEE. Trimming at V came to 2 bases and at J to 7 bases, leaving 6 bases not matched to a gene. This CDR3 contains 15 residues. The CDR3 sequence: CASSVSGREIGELFF. In DNA form, the CDR3 reads TGTGCCAGCAGCGTTAGCGGGAGAGAAATCGGGGAGCTGTTTTTT.

The chain joins TRBV6-1 to TRBJ2-2, with a weak D call TRBD1 (5 bases). The CDR3 has 14 residues. V dropped 5 bases and J dropped 1 base, with 8 bases sitting between them. The germline V gene encodes CDR1 MNHNS and CDR2 SASEGT. The CDR3 nucleotides are TGTGCCAGCAGTCCTACAGGGAACACCGGGGAGCTGTTTTTT. This translates into CASSPTGNTGELFF.

J is TRBJ2-7 and V is TRBV7-6; 12 bases are shared with TRBD2. Germline CDR1 is SGHVS and CDR2 is FNYEAQ. V shed 0 bases, J shed 2 bases, and the junction held 5 bases outside the gene matches. The CDR3 runs to 17 residues. The CDR3: CASSLATLAGGPYEQYF. The DNA for the CDR3 is TGTGCCAGCAGCTTAGCTACCCTAGCGGGAGGGCCCTACGAGCAGTACTTC.